The clone carrying this TCR beta chain was recorded once. The data are from a study of blood T cell repertoires in COVID-19. Study background: Sites across the United States, Italy and Spain contributed samples from acute and convalescent COVID-19.

Looked up from germline, CDR1 is WNHNN and CDR2 is SYGVQD (reference sequence). The V segment lost 8 bases and the J segment 6 bases; nucleotides outside the gene matches: 5. The CDR3 sequence is 15 residues long. TCRdb's copy holds only in-frame clones and misses some; the assay was immunoSEQ multiplex PCR. The data hold fewer than 500,000 clones, with around 91% observed a single time. Sequences were obtained from PBMCs or T cells enriched from blood (not recorded which). The gene calls are TRBV10-1 and TRBJ2-2, with 14 positions matching TRBD2. This sequence was found in a man younger than 45 who had recovered from COVID-19. The CDR3 reads CASARLAGGSGELFF. The CDR3 nucleotides are TGCGCCAGCGCAAGACTAGCGGGAGGGTCCGGGGAGCTGTTTTTT.